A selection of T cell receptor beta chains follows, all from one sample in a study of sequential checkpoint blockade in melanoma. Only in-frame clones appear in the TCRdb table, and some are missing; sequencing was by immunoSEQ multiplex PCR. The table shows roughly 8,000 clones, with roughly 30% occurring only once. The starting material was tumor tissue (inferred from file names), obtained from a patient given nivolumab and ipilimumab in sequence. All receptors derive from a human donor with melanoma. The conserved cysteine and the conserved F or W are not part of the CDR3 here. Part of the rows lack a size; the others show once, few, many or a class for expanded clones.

ATSRDVSIGELF TRBV15 NA
ASSIRTANTEAF TRBV19 NA
ASSSTSTSGGYNEQF TRBV6-8 few
AWSVGGGTDTQY TRBV30 few
AWSAEGENTQY TRBV30 NA
ASRARDVGRDTEAF TRBV6-8 NA
ASSPRRGGNQETQY TRBV11-3 NA
SVGVGMNTEAF TRBV29-1 few
ASSSTSGGTGELF TRBV11-3 NA
ASQRGGNYGYT TRBV12-5 many
ASSRGAYNQPQH TRBV6-8 few
ASSLVTGGGTGELF TRBV11-3 NA
ASSYSGTGDQPQH TRBV6-8 NA
ASSILARETQY TRBV19 NA
AWKPGRRLAGPLQF TRBV30 NA
ASSLDATGGEQY TRBV5-1 NA
ASTPDRWNQPQH TRBV9 NA
ASRQNWAEQY TRBV6-8 medium-sized
ASGYTGTGYGYT TRBV11-3 many
ASSPRTGEKLF TRBV19 few
ASSDRAEFYGYT TRBV11-3 many
ATSPSSYNEQF TRBV18 NA
ASSIGTVSYNEQF TRBV19 NA
ASSRLAGVETQY TRBV6-8 NA
ASSSRTGATSYNEQF TRBV6-8 NA
AWQTAISLRETQY TRBV30 NA
AWKRQGSTDTQY TRBV30 NA
ASSPNPRGENTEAF TRBV6-8 medium-sized
ASSPRGATRPQH TRBV11-3 many
ASSPQPKTGWNTQY TRBV18 NA
ASRKGTGIRETQY TRBV6-8 few
ASSSRSSSYNEQF TRBV11-3 many
ASSYDRANYGYT TRBV6-8 NA
ASSQDRSPGQEKTGANVLT TRBV14 NA
SVEYGLETQY TRBV29-1 NA
ASSFNLGPYGYT TRBV11-3 few
ASSLGGQTYNEQF TRBV5-1 NA
ASSTPSGGPFSGIY TRBV11-3 few
ASSPTEVQRGDYGYT TRBV18 once
ASSPDRGTQY TRBV18 NA
ASSPLPRSRTSTDTQY TRBV18 NA
ASSLRAGRLTGTDTQY TRBV11-3 few
ASSMGSINQPQH TRBV19 NA
ASSRTGQRDAGELF TRBV9 NA
ATSGTGGASNQPQH TRBV6-8 medium-sized
ASSQELNTEAF TRBV14 few
ASSYSNSRVGAF TRBV11-3 few
ASSLGGQGGRDTQY TRBV5-1 NA
ASSYDGTGYGYT TRBV6-8 NA
ASSLAPIAELSPNTIY TRBV5-1 NA
AWSSNPIPSTEAF TRBV30 NA
AWSLLAGSTDTQY TRBV30 few
ASSPLAGGPSTQY TRBV11-1 many